The 25 T cell receptor beta chains below were found in one sample sequenced in a study of T cells after yellow fever vaccination. From the 5' RACE reads, TCRdb called clonotypes with MiXCR, one entry per CDR3 protein. The repertoire has some 220,000 distinct CDR3 sequences, approximately 3% of them found once; the top ten carry less than 3.5%. The material was CD4+ T cells sorted from PBMCs, obtained 10 days after the yellow fever booster vaccination. These receptors were taken from a man younger than 35 who received the YFV17D yellow fever vaccine.

This clonotype was found a few times. The chain has TRBV18 and TRBJ1-1; D call uncertain. Germline CDR1 reads KGHSH; CDR2 reads LQKENI. The CDR3 is 15 amino acids. V lost 4 bases, J lost 0 bases, and 12 bases lay in between. CDR3 in amino acids: CASSRGPVMNTEAFF. The CDR3 nucleotides are TGTGCCAGCTCACGAGGGCCCGTCATGAACACTGAAGCTTTCTTT.

The V call is TRBV13, the J call TRBJ2-7, with a possible D match to TRBD2 (6 bases). Trimming shortened V by 4 bases and J by 0 bases, and 10 bases separated the two germline ends. CDR1 PRHDT and CDR2 FYEKMQ come from the germline V gene (reference sequence). This CDR3 is 14 amino acids long. CDR3 sequence (DNA): TGTGCCAGCAGCTCGGCGCGGGGCTCCTACGAGCAGTACGTC. Translation gives CASSSARGSYEQYV.

At least ten counts were recorded for this clonotype. At one boundary the junction diverges from the germline segment, which might be a read error. The chain employs TRBV7-9 and TRBJ1-1, with D possibly TRBD1 on 5 matching bases. From germline, CDR1 is SEHNR and CDR2 FQNEAQ (reference sequence). The CDR3 is made up of 14 amino acids. Here the CDR3 DNA reads TGCGCCAGCAGCCGAGGGACGGCGAACACTGAAGCTTTCTTT. This sequence encodes CASSRGTANTEAFF.

This clonotype occurred many times. This sequence joins TRBV10-3 and TRBJ1-3; D not resolved. Germline V gene sequence: CDR1 ENHRY, CDR2 SYGVKD. The germline V and J ends were trimmed by 10 bases and 0 bases, with 10 bases remaining between them. The CDR3 has 13 amino acids. The CDR3: CATQTLSGNTIYF. CDR3 DNA: TGTGCCACCCAAACGCTCTCTGGAAACACCATATATTTT.

The chain is built from TRBV28 and TRBJ2-7; TRBD1 agrees at 7 bases. Looked up from germline, CDR1 is MDHEN and CDR2 is SYDVKM. The junction had 6 bases not matched to a gene; V was cut back by 5 bases and J by 2 bases. The CDR3 totals 14 residues. The CDR3 DNA follows: TGTGCCAGCAGTCCCTCGACAGGGACCTACGAGCAGTACGTC. It specifies CASSPSTGTYEQYV.

In its sample, this clonotype was seen many times. V usage is TRBV6-2 or TRBV6-3 and J usage is TRBJ1-6; no firm D call. The CDR3 sequence is 14 residues long. The germline V gene encodes CDR1 MNHEY and CDR2 SVGEGT. Trimming took off 7 bases at V and 7 bases at J, with 14 bases between the two ends. The CDR3 is CASKSSRTNSPLHF. As DNA, the CDR3 is TGTGCCAGCAAGTCATCCAGAACCAATTCACCCCTCCACTTT.

The rearrangement uses TRBV18 and TRBJ1-5; no clear D gene. This CDR3 comprises 13 residues. V gave up 2 bases and J gave up 3 bases, with 5 bases separating them. CDR1 is KGHSH and CDR2 is LQKENI in the germline V gene. The chain's CDR3 is CASSPFDNQPQHF. CDR3 nucleotide sequence: TGTGCCAGCTCACCATTTGACAATCAGCCCCAGCATTTT.

This chain links TRBV20-1 with TRBJ2-3; TRBD2 aligns across 8 bases. The junction had 10 bases not matched to a gene; V was cut back by 6 bases and J by 2 bases. This CDR3 region has 15 residues. Germline V gene lookup returns CDR1 DFQATT and CDR2 SNEGSKA (reference sequence). CDR3 in DNA: TGCAGTGCAGCGAACCCAGCGGGAGCCACAGATACGCAGTATTTT. Protein sequence: CSAANPAGATDTQYF.

This sequence joins TRBV19 and TRBJ2-1, with D uncertain. The CDR3 runs to 14 residues. V lost 4 bases to trimming and J lost 2 bases, with 9 bases between them. Germline V gives CDR1 LNHDA, CDR2 SQIVND (reference sequence). CDR3: CASSSLLPYNEQFF. CDR3 bases: TGTGCCAGTAGTAGTCTCCTCCCCTACAATGAGCAGTTCTTC.

This clonotype was recorded at least ten times. J is TRBJ1-1 and V is TRBV6-5; maybe TRBD1 (5 bases). V was pared by 3 bases and J by 1 base, with 9 bases between. Germline lookup yields CDR1 MNHEY and CDR2 SVGAGI. This CDR3 is 14 amino acids long. CDR3 amino acids: CASSYGGSNTEAFF. DNA of the CDR3: TGTGCCAGCAGTTATGGGGGGTCGAACACTGAAGCTTTCTTT.

This clonotype was counted many times. The gene calls are TRBV29-1 and TRBJ2-5, with D possibly TRBD2 on 6 matching bases. CDR1 is SQVTM, CDR2 ANQGSEA, per germline. The CDR3 runs to 11 residues. The V end was cut by 6 bases, the J end by 5 bases, with 10 bases between. The CDR3 nucleotides are TGCAGCGTGGGGGACTGGGAGACCCAGTACTTC. Translation gives CSVGDWETQYF. Full variable domain (remainder filled in from reference TRBV29-1 and TRBJ2-5): SAVISQKPSRDICQRGTSLTIQCQVDSQVTMMFWYRQQPGQSLTLIATANQGSEATYESGFVIDKFPISRPNLTFSTLTVSNMSPEDSSIYLCSVGDWETQYFGPGTRLLVL.

Many counts were recorded for this clonotype. The chain links TRBV7-7 to TRBJ2-3; the match to TRBD2 covers 9 bases. Germline loops: CDR1 SSHAT, CDR2 FNYEAQ (reference sequence). The CDR3 extends over 14 amino acids. The trim removed 5 bases at V and 5 bases at J, leaving 5 bases unmatched. The CDR3 bases are TGTGCCAGCAGCGGCGGGGGGGCAGGAGATACGCAGTATTTT. This encodes CASSGGGAGDTQYF.

Many counts were recorded for this clonotype. V is TRBV6-5 and J is TRBJ2-5; the D is unclear. Trimming pared 2 bases from V and 9 bases from J, leaving 16 bases between. Germline loops: CDR1 MNHEY, CDR2 SVGAGI. The CDR3 is 14 residues long. The chain's CDR3 is CASSYRRSARAQYF. In DNA, the CDR3 is TGTGCCAGCAGTTACAGAAGGTCTGCAAGGGCCCAGTACTTC.

This rearrangement joins TRBV12-3 or TRBV12-4 to TRBJ2-7; 10 nucleotides line up with TRBD2. The CDR3 is made up of 14 amino acids. After removal of 5 bases from V and 2 bases from J, the junction contained 3 bases not matched to a gene. CDR3 sequence reads: CASSRLAGAYEQYF. As DNA, the CDR3 is TGTGCCAGCAGTAGACTAGCGGGCGCCTACGAGCAGTACTTC.

The chain carries TRBV7-9 and TRBJ1-2; perhaps TRBD1 as D (6 bases). CDR1 is SEHNR, CDR2 FQNEAQ, per germline (reference sequence). This CDR3 is 14 amino acids long. Trimming took 5 bases from V and 1 from J, leaving 11 bases between them. CDR3 in amino acids: CASSASRGNYGYTF. In nucleotides, the CDR3 is TGTGCCAGCAGCGCTAGCAGGGGTAACTATGGCTACACCTTC.

The J gene is TRBJ1-2, the V gene TRBV5-1, with TRBD1 as a possible D gene (5 bases). The CDR3 is made up of 13 amino acids. V lost 0 bases and J 7 bases, leaving 10 bases between the germline ends. The germline V gene encodes CDR1 SGHRS and CDR2 YFSETQ. CDR3 DNA sequence: TGCGCCAGCAGCTTGGAGGGGACTAGTGGCTACACCTTC. Residues: CASSLEGTSGYTF.

The sample holds many counts of this clonotype. This chain uses TRBV11-2 with TRBJ2-7; perhaps TRBD1 as D (6 bases). The CDR3 length is 11 residues. V was clipped by 5 bases and J by 7 bases, with 9 bases between them. CDR1 and CDR2 (germline): SGHAT, FQNNGV. CDR3 bases: TGTGCCAGCAGCCCGGGGACAGAGCAGTACTTC. This translates into CASSPGTEQYF.

The chain employs TRBV4-3 and TRBJ2-5, with 7 bases aligning to TRBD1. This CDR3 spans 16 amino acids. J was trimmed by 7 bases and V by 4 bases; bases with no gene match: 15. Germline CDR1 reads LGHNA; CDR2 reads YSLEER. The CDR3 is CASSREQRGPWVTQYF. CDR3 sequence (DNA): TGCGCCAGCAGCCGCGAACAAAGGGGGCCATGGGTGACCCAGTACTTC.

This clonotype was recorded many times. The V and J genes are TRBV20-1 and TRBJ2-1; D is possibly TRBD2 (7 bases). Germline V gives CDR1 DFQATT, CDR2 SNEGSKA (reference sequence). V dropped 3 bases and J dropped 7 bases, with 13 bases sitting between them. This CDR3 has 13 residues. The CDR3, as DNA: TGCAGTGCTAGCGGGGGGCATGGAAATGAGCAGTTCTTC. Translated, it gives CSASGGHGNEQFF.

The rearrangement joins TRBV18 to TRBJ2-2; 7 bases are a match to TRBD1. Trimming at V came to 3 bases and at J to 2 bases, leaving 3 bases not matched to a gene. The CDR3 sequence is 15 residues long. CDR1 is KGHSH, CDR2 LQKENI, per germline. CDR3 in amino acids: CASSPQGDNTGELFF. CDR3 in DNA: TGTGCCAGCTCACCGCAGGGGGATAACACCGGGGAGCTGTTTTTT.

This clonotype was seen repeatedly, ten times or more. The chain employs TRBV7-9 and TRBJ1-6, with D hard to call. The CDR3 has 12 amino acids. The V end lost 7 bases, the J end lost 9 bases, and 10 bases lay between the germline ends. The germline CDR1 and CDR2 sequences are SEHNR and FQNEAQ (reference sequence). The CDR3, as DNA: TGTGCCAGCAACAACGGTGGTTCACCCCTCCACTTT. The encoded protein is CASNNGGSPLHF.

This clonotype was counted many times. The CDR3 sequence is CASSSAGLFGETQYF. DNA for the CDR3: TGTGCCAGCAGCTCCGCCGGACTATTTGGGGAGACCCAGTACTTC. The chain carries TRBV7-3 and TRBJ2-5; D perhaps matches TRBD2 (6 bases). CDR1 and CDR2 from the germline V gene are SGHTA and FQGTGA. The V and J ends lost 4 bases and 5 bases respectively, with 17 bases between them. The CDR3 has 15 amino acids.

This clonotype has a handful of counts. The chain has TRBV12-5 and TRBJ1-1, with D maybe TRBD1 (5 bases). Germline values: CDR1 LGHNT, CDR2 FRNRAP. CDR3 length: 16 residues. V lost 0 bases, J lost 4 bases, and 15 bases lay in between. The CDR3 loop is CASGLVKSGAPTEAFF. Written as DNA, the CDR3 is TGTGCTAGTGGTTTGGTAAAATCTGGGGCACCCACTGAAGCTTTCTTT.

V gene TRBV2 combines with J gene TRBJ1-6, with 11 bases identical to TRBD1. Germline V gives CDR1 SNHLY, CDR2 FYNNEI. V gave up 6 bases and J gave up 9 bases; unmatched junction bases: 10. The CDR3 is 16 amino acids. The CDR3 is CASRTRWGTGGSPLHF. In nucleotides, the CDR3 is TGTGCCAGCAGGACCCGGTGGGGGACAGGGGGTTCACCCCTCCACTTT. Complete variable domain (other parts from reference TRBV2 and TRBJ1-6): EPEVTQTPSHQVTQMGQEVILRCVPISNHLYFYWYRQILGQKVEFLVSFYNNEISEKSEIFDDQFSVERPDGSNFTLKIRSTKLEDSAMYFCASRTRWGTGGSPLHFGNGTRLTVT.

The J gene is TRBJ2-7, the V gene TRBV11-2; TRBD2 matches at 7 bases. The V gene's germline CDR1 is SGHAT and CDR2 FQNNGV. After removal of 3 bases from V and 6 bases from J, the junction contained 14 bases not matched to a gene. The CDR3 extends over 16 amino acids. In nucleotides, the CDR3 is TGTGCCAGCAGCTTGTCCTGGGGGACTACCACCGGCGAGCAGTACTTC. Residues: CASSLSWGTTTGEQYF.